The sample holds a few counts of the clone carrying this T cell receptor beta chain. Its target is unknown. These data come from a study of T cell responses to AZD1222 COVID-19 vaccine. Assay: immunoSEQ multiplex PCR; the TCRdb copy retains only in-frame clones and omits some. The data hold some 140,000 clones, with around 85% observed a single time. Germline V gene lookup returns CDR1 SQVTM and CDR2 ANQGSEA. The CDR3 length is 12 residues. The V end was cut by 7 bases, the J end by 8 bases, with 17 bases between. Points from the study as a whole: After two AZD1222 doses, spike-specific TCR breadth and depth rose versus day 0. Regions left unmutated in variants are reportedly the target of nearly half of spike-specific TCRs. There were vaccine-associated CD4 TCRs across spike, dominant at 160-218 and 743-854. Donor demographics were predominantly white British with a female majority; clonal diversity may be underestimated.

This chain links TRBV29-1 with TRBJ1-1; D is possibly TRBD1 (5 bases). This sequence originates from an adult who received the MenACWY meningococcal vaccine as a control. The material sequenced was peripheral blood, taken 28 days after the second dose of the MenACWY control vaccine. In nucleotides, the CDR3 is TGCAGCGCAGGGACGTACGTCGCCGAAGCTTTCTTT. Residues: CSAGTYVAEAFF. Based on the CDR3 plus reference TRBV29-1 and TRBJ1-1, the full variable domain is SAVISQKPSRDICQRGTSLTIQCQVDSQVTMMFWYRQQPGQSLTLIATANQGSEATYESGFVIDKFPISRPNLTFSTLTVSNMSPEDSSIYLCSAGTYVAEAFFGQGTRLTVV.